The 22 T cell receptor beta chains in this list originate from one sample, sequenced in a study of T cells in localized non-small cell lung cancer. Profiled with immunoSEQ multiplex PCR; TCRdb holds only in-frame clones, not every one. The table has several thousand clones, under 90% seen once; the top ten hold 2% to 2.5%. Here the sequenced sample was peripheral blood, taken before any cancer treatment. Source of these receptors: a female donor older than 55 with stage II squamous cell lung carcinoma.

V and J are TRBV7-8 and TRBJ1-3, with unresolved D. Germline assignment: CDR1 SGHVS and CDR2 FQNEAQ. V lost 2 bases, J lost 1 base, and 6 bases lay in between. This CDR3 region has 14 residues. The chain's CDR3 is CASSLSGSGNTIYF. CDR3 DNA sequence: TGTGCCAGCAGCTTATCCGGGTCTGGAAACACCATATATTTT.

CDR3 protein: CASSPVVGADTQYF. The CDR3 DNA is TGTGCCAGCAGCCCCGTAGTAGGCGCAGATACGCAGTATTTT. This chain uses TRBV5-5 with TRBJ2-3; unclear D gene. Germline V CDR1 and CDR2: SGHKS, YYEKEE (reference sequence). The CDR3 contains 14 residues. Between the trimmed V and J ends, which lost 4 bases and 4 bases, there was a span of 13 bases.

The chain links TRBV5-1 to TRBJ1-2; no definite D call. V gave up 3 bases and J gave up 4 bases, with 13 bases separating them. Germline V gives CDR1 SGHRS, CDR2 YFSETQ. The CDR3 length is 14 residues. In DNA form, the CDR3 reads TGCGCCAGCAGCTCTGACGGAGGCGCCTATGGCTACACCTTC. This encodes CASSSDGGAYGYTF.

This clone was seen more than once but under ten times. The CDR3 reads CSVPFMNTEAFF. DNA for the CDR3: TGCAGCGTGCCCTTCATGAACACTGAAGCTTTCTTT. This sequence joins TRBV29-1 and TRBJ1-1, with D hard to call. Trimming stripped 6 bases from V and 0 bases from J, with 8 bases between. This CDR3 comprises 12 residues. The germline V gene encodes CDR1 SQVTM and CDR2 ANQGSEA.

V usage is TRBV29-1 and J usage is TRBJ2-2, with no clear D. The V end lost 5 bases, the J end lost 6 bases, and 7 bases lay between the germline ends. Germline CDR1 reads SQVTM; CDR2 reads ANQGSEA. This CDR3 is 11 amino acids long. The CDR3 is CSVRLAGELFF. The CDR3 DNA reads as TGCAGCGTTAGACTGGCCGGGGAGCTGTTTTTT.

V gene TRBV19 combines with J gene TRBJ1-2; D gene ambiguous. V was pared by 8 bases and J by 7 bases, with 11 bases between. Germline V gene lookup returns CDR1 LNHDA and CDR2 SQIVND (reference sequence). There are 11 residues in the CDR3. Written as DNA, the CDR3 is TGTGCCAGTTCGGGATTGGGTGGCTACACCTTC. Protein product: CASSGLGGYTF.

The chain links TRBV29-1 to TRBJ2-3, with 7 bases identical to TRBD2. The J segment lost 2 bases and the V segment lost 8 bases, leaving 13 bases of the junction unmatched. Germline CDR1 reads SQVTM; CDR2 reads ANQGSEA. There are 15 residues in the CDR3. CDR3 in amino acids: CSLGGSQESTDTQYF. CDR3 coding DNA: TGCAGCCTGGGGGGGTCGCAGGAATCCACAGATACGCAGTATTTT.

V is TRBV7-9 and J is TRBJ2-5; D possibly corresponds to TRBD2 (5 bases). Looked up from germline, CDR1 is SEHNR and CDR2 is FQNEAQ (reference sequence). The CDR3 is 14 amino acids. V lost 7 bases to trimming and J lost 5 bases, with 17 bases between them. CDR3 in DNA: TGTGCCAGCAAGCGGCCGGACCGTTCGGAGACCCAGTACTTC. As protein: CASKRPDRSETQYF.

V and J are TRBV27 and TRBJ1-6; no clear D. Germline V gives CDR1 MNHEY, CDR2 SMNVEV (reference sequence). The CDR3 has 14 amino acids. Trimming cost V 5 bases and J 0 bases, with 5 bases left between them. CDR3 sequence: CASSKSSYNSPLHF. Here the CDR3 DNA reads TGTGCCAGCAGTAAGAGCTCCTATAATTCACCCCTCCACTTT.

The chain has TRBV27 and TRBJ2-4; TRBD1 or TRBD2 may be the D gene (5 bases each). Germline CDR1 and CDR2: MNHEY and SMNVEV (reference sequence). Trimming pared 2 bases from V and 0 bases from J, leaving 20 bases between. This CDR3 has 19 amino acids. CDR3 residues: CASSLRARDGSGAKNIQYF. The CDR3 bases are TGTGCCAGCAGTTTAAGGGCACGGGACGGCTCGGGAGCCAAAAACATTCAGTACTTC.

CDR3 bases: TGTGCCAGCAGCTTGTACAGGAACACTGAAGCTTTCTTT. It encodes CASSLYRNTEAFF. This chain uses TRBV5-4 with TRBJ1-1; no definite D call. CDR1 and CDR2 (germline): SGHNT, YYREEE (reference sequence). The CDR3 length is 13 residues. The V gene lost 1 base and the J gene lost 1 base, with 5 bases spanning the gap.

J is TRBJ1-3 and V is TRBV29-1; D unclear. CDR1 is SQVTM, CDR2 ANQGSEA, per germline. The CDR3 sequence is 13 residues long. Trimming pared 6 bases from V and 0 bases from J, leaving 9 bases between. The CDR3 DNA follows: TGCAGCGTCGGACTGGGCTCTGGAAACACCATATATTTT. It encodes CSVGLGSGNTIYF.

The DNA for the CDR3 is TGTGCCAGCAGCATCCTAGCGGGGGGTGTGAGGGATACGCAGTATTTT. Translation gives CASSILAGGVRDTQYF. The chain joins TRBV7-6 to TRBJ2-3, with 11 bases identical to TRBD2. Germline trimming cut 5 bases from V and 6 bases from J; bases unmatched to any gene: 10. The V gene's germline CDR1 is SGHVS and CDR2 FNYEAQ. The CDR3 is 16 residues long.

The chain links TRBV2 to TRBJ2-2; D gene uncertain. The CDR3 loop spans 15 amino acids. Germline values: CDR1 SNHLY, CDR2 FYNNEI. The V gene lost 6 bases and the J gene lost 0 bases, with 11 bases spanning the gap. CDR3 DNA sequence: TGTGCCAGCAGGGGTGCGGTCGCGAACACCGGGGAGCTGTTTTTT. Amino acid sequence: CASRGAVANTGELFF.

The rearrangement joins TRBV28 to TRBJ1-2, with D perhaps TRBD1 (5 bases). Germline V gene sequence: CDR1 MDHEN, CDR2 SYDVKM. The CDR3 has 15 residues. The V gene lost 6 bases and the J gene lost 9 bases, with 23 bases spanning the gap. The CDR3 bases are TGTGCCAGCAGCCTGGGGCAATCGGCACACCCGAGCTACACCTTC. Translation gives CASSLGQSAHPSYTF.

The genes are TRBV21-1 and TRBJ2-7. TRBV21-1 is assigned pseudogene status. CDR3 length: 11 amino acids. The chain's CDR3 is CASTQGSLPYF. As DNA, the CDR3 is TGTGCCAGCACCCAAGGTTCCCTTCCGTACTTC.

V is TRBV7-9 and J is TRBJ2-3, with 8 bases fitting TRBD2. The V segment lost 3 bases and the J segment 1 base; nucleotides outside the gene matches: 0. This CDR3 has 14 amino acids. Germline CDR1 SEHNR, CDR2 FQNEAQ (reference sequence). CDR3 nucleotides: TGTGCCAGCAGCTTCGGGGGGGGCACAGATACGCAGTATTTT. It yields the protein CASSFGGGTDTQYF.

The V call is TRBV5-5, the J call TRBJ1-4; D uncertain. The germline gives CDR1 SGHKS, CDR2 YYEKEE (reference sequence). The CDR3 extends over 14 amino acids. V lost 0 bases and J lost 0, with 3 bases in between. Here the CDR3 DNA reads TGTGCCAGCAGCTTGGGAACAACTAATGAAAAACTGTTTTTT. As protein: CASSLGTTNEKLFF. The variable domain in full, with the rest retrieved from reference TRBV5-5 and TRBJ1-4, is DAGVTQSPTHLIKTRGQQVTLRCSPISGHKSVSWYQQVLGQGPQFIFQYYEKEERGRGNFPDRFSARQFPNYSSELNVNALLLGDSALYLCASSLGTTNEKLFFGSGTQLSVL.

To note about this clone: A read error may account for a junction end that differs from germline. The V gene is TRBV7-9, the J gene TRBJ2-5; 10 positions agree with TRBD2. From germline, CDR1 is SEHNR and CDR2 FQNEAQ (reference sequence). The CDR3 length is 13 residues. CDR3 amino acids: CASTQMTSGREHF. CDR3 in DNA: TGTGCCAGCACCCAAATGACAAGCGGGAGGGAGCACTTC.

V and J are TRBV5-1 and TRBJ1-2; D is ambiguous. Germline-derived CDR1 and CDR2 are SGHRS and YFSETQ. The CDR3 runs 15 residues. Trimming removed 3 bases at V and 0 bases at J, with 12 bases between. The CDR3 coding sequence is TGCGCCAGCAGCTCAACAGAGCCTCCTAACTATGGCTACACCTTC. This codes for CASSSTEPPNYGYTF. Drawing the rest from reference TRBV5-1 and TRBJ1-2, the complete variable domain is KAGVTQTPRYLIKTRGQQVTLSCSPISGHRSVSWYQQTPGQGLQFLFEYFSETQRNKGNFPGRFSGRQFSNSRSEMNVSTLELGDSALYLCASSSTEPPNYGYTFGSGTRLTVV.

The chain joins TRBV6-5 to TRBJ1-2; 7 bases fit TRBD1. Germline assignment: CDR1 MNHEY and CDR2 SVGAGI. After removal of 6 bases from V and 0 bases from J, the junction contained 7 bases not matched to a gene. This CDR3 region has 15 residues. CDR3 DNA: TGTGCCAGCAGACGGGGGGACAGAACTAACTATGGCTACACCTTC. The encoded protein is CASRRGDRTNYGYTF.

This clone appeared a few times. The V call is TRBV27, the J call TRBJ2-7; tentative D call: TRBD2 (6 bases). Germline V gene sequence: CDR1 MNHEY, CDR2 SMNVEV (reference sequence). The ends were cut back, 5 bases at V and 3 bases at J, with 14 bases in the middle. The CDR3 contains 14 residues. The DNA for the CDR3 is TGTGCCAGCAGTCCCCTTAGCGGAAACTACGAGCAGTACTTC. It codes for CASSPLSGNYEQYF.